This T cell receptor beta chain was profiled in a study of blood T cell repertoires in COVID-19. Study background: Both acute and convalescent COVID-19 samples were obtained from the United States, Italy and Spain. The analysed material was cDNA or gDNA that came from T cells, B-cell-depleted T cells, or PBMCs.

In the authors' workflow: The assay estimated nucleated cells by amplifying reference gene primers. The protocol was immunoSEQ multiplex PCR, while the TCRdb copy is restricted to in-frame clones and leaves out a portion. Clone size and the V and J calls come from that table; the DNA yielded D and trimming. The data hold about 110,000 clones, with about four fifths observed a single time. What was sequenced was peripheral blood. The TCR sequence derives from a woman aged 70-85 years with acute or convalescent COVID-19.

CDR3 sequence (DNA): TGTGCCAGCAGCCTGGGACTAGCGGGGGCCAGTGAGCAGTTCTTC. It yields the protein CASSLGLAGASEQFF. This rearrangement joins TRBV7-2 to TRBJ2-1; TRBD2 matches 14 bases. The CDR3 has 15 residues. The V gene end was trimmed by 5 bases and the J gene end by 9 bases; junction bases not matched to a gene: 6. Germline CDR1 is SGHTA and CDR2 is FQGNSA.